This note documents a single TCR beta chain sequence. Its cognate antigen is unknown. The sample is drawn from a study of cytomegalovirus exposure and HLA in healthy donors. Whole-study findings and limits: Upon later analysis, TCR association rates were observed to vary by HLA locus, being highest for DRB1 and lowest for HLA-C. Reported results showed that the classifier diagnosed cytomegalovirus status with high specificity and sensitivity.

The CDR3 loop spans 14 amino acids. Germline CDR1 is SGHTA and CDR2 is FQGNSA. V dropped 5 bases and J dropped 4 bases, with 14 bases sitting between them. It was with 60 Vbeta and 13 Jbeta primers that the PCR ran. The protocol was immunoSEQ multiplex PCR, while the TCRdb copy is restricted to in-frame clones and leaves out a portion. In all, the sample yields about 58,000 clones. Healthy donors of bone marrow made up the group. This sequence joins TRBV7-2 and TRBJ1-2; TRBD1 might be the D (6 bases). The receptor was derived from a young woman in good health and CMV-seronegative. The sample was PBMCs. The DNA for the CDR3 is TGTGCCAGCAGCCTCTCGACAGGATTCTATGGCTACACCTTC. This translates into CASSLSTGFYGYTF.